This TCR beta chain was sequenced during a study of cytomegalovirus exposure and HLA in healthy donors (dated by TCRdb to 2016 to 2017). Regarding the complete study: In an earlier analysis of 587 of the donors, roughly 300 Gb of sequence data and 90 million to 130 million unique TCR beta sequences from 150 million to 200 million T cells were reported. In a later genetic analysis, genome-wide SNP genotypes for about 60% of the 666 donors were used, and that subset was treated as a discovery cohort. All discovery cohort repertoires had been generated on a single sequencing platform. Typing coverage varied by locus: about 620-640 donors for A, B, C, DRB1 and DQB1; roughly 520 for DQA1; 600 to 610 for DPA1; fewer than 480 for DPB1. A separate validation cohort of about 110 different subjects was used in addition to the roughly 670-subject first cohort. The aim of the study was to test whether cataloging public T cell receptors could identify signatures of past pathogen exposure. An early release covering roughly 640 HLA-typed donors comprised 300 to 350 gigabases of sequencing data and tens of millions of unique TCR sequences. Among 300 to 500 genotyped donors of the cohort, an average of approximately 200,000 unique TCR beta nucleotide sequences was sequenced per donor, of which 15% to 20% were non-productive. Alongside the repertoire data, information on donor age, sex, ethnicity and CMV serostatus was compiled. The genetic ancestry cluster associated with self-reported Caucasian donors included about four fifths of the roughly 400 genotyped donors. To predict cytomegalovirus infection status, the study brought together high-throughput TCR immunosequencing, statistical association of individual TCRs with disease status, and machine learning. An earlier analysis of around 580 of the donors used high-throughput TCR beta sequencing to judge whether each TCR beta V gene segment behaved as functional or pseudogenic. A later analysis re-examined previously published TCR beta repertoires from about 700 donors and added high-resolution HLA genotyping to investigate patterns of TCR occurrence. HLA typing covered class I and class II loci at four-digit resolution. The later analysis used no new phenotypic data to find candidate immune exposures, relying instead on TCR beta sequences and their occurrence across donors. Roughly five DR-DQ haplotypes were handled as single units for association and clustering because linkage in the cohort was strong. Using immunosequencing, the study profiled T cell repertoires from some 670 subjects and related those repertoires to cytomegalovirus serostatus.

The cohort consisted of 670 or so healthy bone marrow donors. At the time of sampling, all cohort members were nominally healthy, though unrecorded immune exposures were likely present. The donor tested CMV seronegative and was one of the 352 seronegative cohort members. Every donor gave a peripheral blood sample, and the peripheral blood mononuclear cells from that sample were used for TCR beta sequencing. The Qiagen DNeasy Blood Extraction Kit was used to extract genomic DNA from the blood cell samples. Receptors were amplified or captured by the immunoSEQ multiplex PCR assay. A mixture of 60 forward primers for TCR Vbeta segments and 13 reverse primers for TCR Jbeta segments was used in the multiplex PCR. Amplification of the CDR3 region of rearranged TCR beta genes was performed with a multiplex PCR assay on genomic DNA. Amplified TCR beta libraries were sequenced as 87-base-pair reads on the Illumina HiSeq System. The paper's data handling went like this. Across the 700 or so repertoires, a later analysis counted 75 million to 90 million unique TCR beta chains, 9 million to 14 million of which were shared by at least two donors. To remove PCR and sequencing errors, raw reads were error-corrected and collapsed into unique sequences using a nearest-neighbor algorithm that merged closely related sequences. Alignment of CDR3 sequences to IMGT reference sequences was used to assign V, D and J gene segments. For a sequence to be retained, a match of at least six nucleotides to both a V gene segment and a J gene segment was required. A rearrangement counted as productive if the CDR3 had no stop codons and remained in frame with V and J, and every other rearrangement counted as non-productive. CDR3 was defined by IMGT convention, running from the second conserved V-encoded cysteine to the conserved J-encoded phenylalanine. The earlier analysis of about 570 of the donors excluded any sequence lacking an unambiguous match to a single V gene segment. In an earlier analysis of more than 500 of the donors, a V segment was called functional when productive rearrangements were above 56.7%, and segregating when the standard deviation between donors exceeded 5%. A statistical classification framework was built to diagnose cytomegalovirus status from the catalog of TCR beta chain sequences. In a later analysis, V and J genes were assigned by comparing TCR nucleotide sequences against IMGT/GENE-DB human TR gene sequences. The TCRdist pipeline was used in a later analysis to assign CDR3 sequences and most-parsimonious VDJ recombination scenarios. In a later analysis, each TCR beta chain was defined by its CDR3 amino acid sequence together with its V-gene family, and reads without a unique V-gene family were excluded. To address suspected cross-contamination and a sequencing artifact, a later analysis removed several hundred highly shared, low-generation-probability nucleotide sequences. For each public chain, a later analysis derived a clonal expansion index from normalized ranks of inferred template counts within each repertoire. A later analysis computed generation probabilities with a VDJ recombination model fitted to out-of-frame rearrangements, and checked the results against IGoR. In a later analysis, TCR-TCR, TCR-HLA and TCR-CMV co-occurrence was scored with hypergeometric tests, and a repertoire-size bias correction was applied to TCR pairs. A later analysis estimated false discovery rates by permuting HLA or CMV assignments 20 times. In a later analysis, co-occurring TCRs were grouped using DBSCAN, and TCRdist sequence similarity was added for clustering within HLA-allele-positive subsets. Repertoires with fewer than 30,000 or more than 120,000 public chains, plus five repertoires with anomalous nucleotide sharing, were excluded from co-occurrence clustering. TCRdb retrieved this table from immuneACCESS and kept in-frame rearrangements only. Not all clones are present; in checked studies, unresolved V genes account for under half, and no reason is known for the remainder. Clonal size and the V and J genes are those of that table, whereas D and trimming came from the DNA. Within this sample are more than 100,000 clones, with roughly three quarters of them counted one time only. Clones ranked in the top ten supply approximately 0.9% of the sample.

Here is what the overall study found, with its caveats: Some IMGT-functional V segments, including TRBV6-2 and TRBV6-3, could not be told apart with the 87-base-pair reads, so those segments were excluded. In a later analysis, most CMV-associated TCR beta chains were found to appear HLA-restricted, with HLA associations seemingly driven largely by CMV exposure. The presence/absence analyses assumed that sequencing depth was roughly uniform across donors, and that assumption may not be true. In vitro tests confirmed that a few of the cytomegalovirus-associated TCR beta chains recognize cytomegalovirus antigens. The cohort was sequenced for TCR beta chains only, and without alpha or paired-chain data the features that could be detected were limited. Specific HLA alleles were associated with around 18,000 TCR beta sequences at a false discovery rate of 0.05 in a later analysis. In a later analysis, the rate of TCR association differed among HLA loci, with DRB1 alleles having the most associated TCRs and HLA-C alleles having the fewest. A later genetic analysis reported fewer N-insertions in productive TCRs among donors in an Asian-associated ancestry cluster than the roughly 700-donor mean. A later genetic analysis associated a missense DCLRE1C variant with V-gene and J-gene trimming of TCR beta chains, and an independent cohort replicated the association. The earlier analysis of some 560 of the donors excluded roughly 17 rarely observed V segments, including chromosome 9 orphons, because counts were too low. The classifier was reported to diagnose cytomegalovirus status with high specificity and sensitivity in both the original cohort and the validation cohort. A later analysis found that HLA-associated TCR beta chains were more clonally expanded and had lower generation probabilities than equally common non-associated chains. Immune exposure information for the cohort was limited to CMV serostatus. An earlier analysis of some 590 of the donors showed that most TCR beta V segments appeared in productive rearrangements either about 87% or about 30% of the time, which broadly matched IMGT annotations. Several of the top co-occurrence clusters appeared to be linked to parvovirus B19, influenza, CMV and Epstein-Barr virus, according to a later analysis. When HLA alleles, especially DR and DQ, strongly co-occurred, TCR associations were difficult to assign to individual alleles. A group of highly shared sequence variants was considered likely to be a technical artifact of the sequencing pipeline. A further reported finding was that TCR beta sequences accurately predicted the HLA-A and HLA-B alleles for most subjects in the first cohort. Correlated functional status among segregating V segments might be attributable to linkage disequilibrium, but an unknown experimental factor could not be ruled out. Most TCR sequences were seen in very few donors, while some public TCRs were found in many individuals. The study listed 164 TCR beta chains as associated with cytomegalovirus. The authors suggested that the approach could potentially be extended to other disease states and immunological phenotypes. Because HLA typing was missing for some donors at each locus, association tests included only the typed subset.

Of note for this clone: The antigen this receptor binds is unknown. Base qualities are not recorded, but no much larger clone differs from it by a single base.

Sequences SEHNR (CDR1) and FQNEAQ (CDR2) are obtained from the germline V gene (reference sequence). Including cysteine and phenylalanine, the CDR3 has 17 amino acids. Only the CDR3 region is kept as DNA, spanning 51 bases read in frame from base 1. V is pruned by 6 bases and J by 3 bases, leaving 10 bases of the junction without a gene match. This TCR derives from a woman aged 55-69 years in good health and CMV-seronegative. Material: PBMCs. The chain couples TRBV7-9 to TRBJ1-4; TRBD1 lines up with 10 middle nucleotides. The DNA is as follows: TGTGCCAGCAGTCATAACCGGGACAGGGGCCCTAATGAAAAACTGTTTTTT. This encodes CASSHNRDRGPNEKLFF.